These T cell receptor beta chains were read from a single sample in a study of T cells after yellow fever vaccination. TCRdb reanalysed the 5' RACE reads using MiXCR and keeps one entry per CDR3 protein. The top ten clones hold approximately 2.7% of a sample with about 120,000 distinct CDR3 sequences, 7.2% of them seen once. The sample consisted of CD4+ T cells sorted from PBMCs, taken 45 days after the first yellow fever vaccination. The receptors stem from a young man who received the YFV17D yellow fever vaccine. Each CDR3 is given with its conserved first and last residue. The D gene is left open where the match is weak. The size entry is marked missing in some rows and otherwise reads once, few, many or a size class.

CASSLAWGAGELFF | TGTGCCAGCAGCTTAGCGTGGGGGGCCGGGGAGCTGTTTTTT | TRBJ2-2 | TRBV7-9 | . | many
CASSSVAGAFGNIQYF | TGTGCCAGCAGCTCGGTAGCGGGGGCGTTTGGAAACATTCAGTACTTC | TRBJ2-4 | TRBV7-8 | TRBD2 | .
CASSTNRRDTPLLLEQYF | TGTGCCAGTAGTACCAACCGCCGGGACACCCCTCTCCTACTCGAGCAGTACTTC | TRBJ2-7 | TRBV19 | . | many
CASSQDSGERLAGGNEQFF | TGCGCCAGCAGCCAAGATTCGGGAGAAAGACTAGCCGGGGGTAATGAGCAGTTCTTC | TRBJ2-1 | TRBV4-1 | TRBD2 | many
CASSLAQGRETQYF | TGCGCCAGCAGCTTGGCACAGGGACGGGAGACCCAGTACTTC | TRBJ2-5 | TRBV5-1 | . | many
CSVEQGLGQPQHF | TGCAGCGTTGAACAGGGATTGGGGCAGCCCCAGCATTTT | TRBJ1-5 | TRBV29-1 | . | .
CASRDSPDTQYF | TGTGCCAGCAGAGATTCCCCAGATACGCAGTATTTT | TRBJ2-3 | TRBV6-5 | . | .
CASSLVSGGAGDTQYF | TGTGCCAGCAGCTTAGTTAGCGGGGGGGCCGGAGATACGCAGTATTTT | TRBJ2-3 | TRBV7-6 | TRBD2 | many
CASARRTAKNTGELFF | TGTGCCAGCGCGCGTAGGACAGCCAAGAACACCGGGGAGCTGTTTTTT | TRBJ2-2 | TRBV6-1 | . | few
CASSLMLAGQETQYF | TGCGCCAGCAGCTTGATGTTGGCAGGCCAAGAGACCCAGTACTTC | TRBJ2-5 | TRBV5-1 | . | .
CASSQVGQRGGEAFF | TGTGCCAGCAGCCAAGTAGGACAGCGAGGAGGTGAAGCTTTCTTT | TRBJ1-1 | TRBV3-1 | . | many
CASSLDGQLTEAFF | TGCGCCAGCAGCTTGGACGGACAGCTCACTGAAGCTTTCTTT | TRBJ1-1 | TRBV5-1 | . | many
CASSWLGHQPQHF | TGTGCCAGCAGCTGGTTGGGCCATCAGCCCCAGCATTTT | TRBJ1-5 | TRBV7-8 | . | many
CASSFNLYGYTF | TGTGCCAGCAGTTTCAACCTCTATGGCTACACCTTC | TRBJ1-2 | TRBV12-3/TRBV12-4 | . | few
CASTKIRQTTDTQYF | TGTGCCAGCACTAAGATAAGACAGACCACAGATACGCAGTATTTT | TRBJ2-3 | TRBV2 | . | many
CASSLANPGPGTEAFF | TGTGCCAGCAGCTTAGCGAATCCGGGACCGGGCACTGAAGCTTTCTTT | TRBJ1-1 | TRBV7-9 | . | few
CASSLSIRGREGQYNEQFF | TGTGCCAGCAGTTTATCGATCAGGGGGAGGGAGGGCCAGTACAATGAGCAGTTCTTC | TRBJ2-1 | TRBV27 | . | many
CASSLAGQGRKNIQYF | TGTGCCAGCAGCTTGGCAGGTCAGGGACGAAAAAACATTCAGTACTTC | TRBJ2-4 | TRBV5-6 | . | many
CASSVGTSGGTTDTQYF | TGTGCCAGCAGCGTAGGAACTAGCGGGGGGACCACAGATACGCAGTATTTT | TRBJ2-3 | TRBV9 | TRBD2 | many
CASSQEIWGTGELFF | TGTGCCAGCAGCCAAGAAATCTGGGGCACCGGGGAGCTGTTTTTT | TRBJ2-2 | TRBV3-1 | . | .
CASSSGQTYNEQFF | TGTGCCAGCAGTTCCGGACAGACTTACAATGAGCAGTTCTTC | TRBJ2-1 | TRBV27 | . | few
CASSYRAYNEQFF | TGTGCCAGCAGTTACAGGGCCTACAATGAGCAGTTCTTC | TRBJ2-1 | TRBV6-2/TRBV6-3 | . | many
CASSVGPFTRDSYGYTF | TGTGCCAGCAGCGTAGGACCCTTTACACGGGACAGCTATGGCTACACCTTC | TRBJ1-2 | TRBV9 | TRBD1 | many
CASSPLGRGNTEAFF | TGCGCCAGCAGCCCCCTCGGCAGGGGTAACACTGAAGCTTTCTTT | TRBJ1-1 | TRBV5-1 | . | many
CSVGRQGFDGYTF | TGCAGCGTTGGGCGACAGGGGTTTGATGGCTACACCTTC | TRBJ1-2 | TRBV29-1 | TRBD1 | few
CASGLEGGTEAFF | TGTGCTAGTGGTTTAGAGGGAGGGACTGAAGCTTTCTTT | TRBJ1-1 | TRBV12-5 | . | many
CSSPTGSGNTIYF | TGCAGTTCCCCGACAGGCTCTGGAAACACCATATATTTT | TRBJ1-3 | TRBV20-1 | . | many
CASSQEDLDNSPLHF | TGTGCCAGCAGCCAAGAGGACCTGGATAATTCACCCCTCCACTTT | TRBJ1-6 | TRBV3-1 | . | many
CASSPGTVTDTQYF | TGTGCCAGCAGCCCCGGGACTGTCACAGATACGCAGTATTTT | TRBJ2-3 | TRBV12-3/TRBV12-4 | . | many
CASSRQHNQPQHF | TGTGCCAGCAGCCGTCAACACAATCAGCCCCAGCATTTT | TRBJ1-5 | TRBV6-6 | . | .
CSARGELGEKLFF | TGCAGTGCGCGTGGGGAGCTTGGGGAAAAACTGTTTTTT | TRBJ1-4 | TRBV20-1 | . | many
CASSLRAGGHRPTYFNEQFF | TGTGCCAGCAGCCTGAGGGCGGGGGGCCACCGCCCCACCTATTTCAATGAGCAGTTCTTC | TRBJ2-1 | TRBV11-2 | TRBD2 | .
CASSLGTGGYGYTF | TGCGCCAGCAGCTTGGGCACAGGGGGCTATGGCTACACCTTC | TRBJ1-2 | TRBV5-1 | TRBD1 | few
CASRPISYEQYF | TGTGCCAGCAGACCAATATCCTACGAGCAGTACTTC | TRBJ2-7 | TRBV7-8 | . | .
CASSPTTYGGGNEQFF | TGTGCCAGCAGCCCAACTACCTACGGGGGCGGAAATGAGCAGTTCTTC | TRBJ2-1 | TRBV7-3 | . | few
CASSSSGGVAKETQYF | TGTGCCAGCAGCTCTTCCGGGGGGGTAGCGAAAGAGACCCAGTACTTC | TRBJ2-5 | TRBV7-2 | TRBD2 | many
CATSDPGLAGNTDTQYF | TGTGCCACCAGTGATCCCGGACTAGCGGGGAACACAGATACGCAGTATTTT | TRBJ2-3 | TRBV24-1 | TRBD2 | .
CASSLSQGTGYTF | TGTGCCAGCAGCCTATCACAGGGGACCGGCTACACCTTC | TRBJ1-2 | TRBV14 | TRBD1 | many
CSAGLAGGAQETQYF | TGCAGTGCTGGCCTGGCGGGGGGGGCCCAAGAGACCCAGTACTTC | TRBJ2-5 | TRBV20-1 | TRBD2 | many
CASSQDSGVIQYF | TGTGCCAGCAGCCAAGATTCGGGGGTCATTCAGTACTTC | TRBJ2-4 | TRBV4-2 | . | many
CASSLDGSFNQPQHF | TGTGCCAGCAGCTTAGATGGGTCATTCAATCAGCCCCAGCATTTT | TRBJ1-5 | TRBV7-9 | . | few
CAIRVTSGGIRDEQFF | TGTGCCATCAGAGTGACTAGCGGGGGGATCCGCGATGAGCAGTTCTTC | TRBJ2-1 | TRBV10-3 | TRBD2 | many
CAISDSHRSPYGYTF | TGTGCCATCAGTGACAGCCACCGAAGCCCCTATGGCTACACCTTC | TRBJ1-2 | TRBV10-3 | . | many
CASSLEGGNQPQHF | TGCGCCAGCAGCTTGGAAGGTGGGAATCAGCCCCAGCATTTT | TRBJ1-5 | TRBV5-1 | . | few
CASTSLGGANTGELFF | TGTGCCAGCACCTCTCTGGGCGGGGCCAACACCGGGGAGCTGTTTTTT | TRBJ2-2 | TRBV3-1 | . | .
CASSLGPSGFSGGQETQYF | TGTGCCAGCAGCTTAGGGCCGAGTGGTTTTAGCGGGGGCCAAGAGACCCAGTACTTC | TRBJ2-5 | TRBV7-3 | TRBD2 | many
CASSLDYRKQYF | TGTGCCAGCAGCCTAGACTACAGGAAGCAGTACTTC | TRBJ2-7 | TRBV7-9 | . | many
CASSLQGAMGGYTF | TGTGCCAGCAGCTTACAGGGGGCCATGGGTGGCTACACCTTC | TRBJ1-2 | TRBV7-9 | TRBD1 | many
CASSPGQVGEQYF | TGTGCCAGCTCACCGGGACAGGTAGGCGAGCAGTACTTC | TRBJ2-7 | TRBV18 | TRBD1 | few
CASSRTDVEETQYF | TGTGCCAGCAGTCGGACGGACGTGGAAGAGACCCAGTACTTC | TRBJ2-5 | TRBV2 | . | many
CSARDTQGRWGYTF | TGCAGTGCTAGAGATACACAGGGTCGTTGGGGCTACACCTTC | TRBJ1-2 | TRBV20-1 | . | .
CSAGTGGNEQYF | TGCAGTGCCGGGACAGGGGGCAACGAGCAGTACTTC | TRBJ2-7 | TRBV29-1 | TRBD1 | many
CASSIGRLSSGNTIYF | TGTGCCAGTAGTATTGGACGTCTGAGCTCTGGAAACACCATATATTTT | TRBJ1-3 | TRBV19 | . | many
CASSHDNRDTGELFF | TGCGCCAGCAGCCATGATAACAGGGACACCGGGGAGCTGTTTTTT | TRBJ2-2 | TRBV4-3 | . | many
CASSATQGETQYF | TGTGCCAGCAGTGCCACACAGGGAGAGACCCAGTACTTC | TRBJ2-5 | TRBV6-1 | . | many
CASSIRGQESEAFF | TGTGCCAGTAGTATAAGGGGACAGGAGAGTGAAGCTTTCTTT | TRBJ1-1 | TRBV19 | TRBD1 | few
CASSYPFGLLEETQYF | TGTGCCAGCAGTTACCCTTTCGGCCTCTTGGAGGAGACCCAGTACTTC | TRBJ2-5 | TRBV6-2/TRBV6-3 | . | many
CASSKTGFTDTQYF | TGCGCCAGCAGCAAGACAGGGTTCACAGATACGCAGTATTTT | TRBJ2-3 | TRBV5-1 | TRBD1 | many
CASNPPADTGELFF | TGCGCCAGCAACCCTCCAGCGGACACCGGGGAGCTGTTTTTT | TRBJ2-2 | TRBV5-1 | . | many